The 14 T cell receptor beta chains presented below share a single source sample, sequenced in a study of identical twins. TCRdb fed the 5' RACE reads into MiXCR, producing one record per CDR3 protein. Of fewer than 350,000 distinct CDR3 sequences listed, less than 9% are singletons. These data were likewise used in another study, on yellow fever vaccine responses in identical twins.

Input material: memory (CD45RO+) T cells sorted from blood. Receptors were obtained from a woman between 18 and 29 years old in good health.

The sample holds many counts of this clonotype. The chain is built from TRBV28 and TRBJ1-5, with a tentative D call TRBD1 (6 bases). Germline CDR1 reads MDHEN; CDR2 reads SYDVKM. The CDR3 runs to 15 residues. The ends were cut back, 7 bases at V and 6 bases at J, with 19 bases in the middle. CDR3 bases: TGTGCCAGCACCCCTACCGGGGGCGGAGGTCAGCCCCAGCATTTT. This translates into CASTPTGGGGQPQHF.

V and J are TRBV23-1 and TRBJ1-1, with D perhaps TRBD1 (5 bases). TRBV23-1 is labeled an ORF, and its function is uncertain. The V gene lost 4 bases and the J gene lost 4 bases, with 19 bases spanning the gap. This CDR3 has 16 residues. CDR3 nucleotide sequence: TGCGCCAGCAGTCCGCCCCGGGACCGGACTGTCACTGAAGCTTTCTTT. Its protein product is CASSPPRDRTVTEAFF.

The table lists this clonotype with a few counts. V gene TRBV27 combines with J gene TRBJ1-1, with D hard to call. The CDR3 spans 15 residues. Trimming left V 2 bases short and J 3 bases short, with 13 bases between. The germline CDR1 and CDR2 sequences are MNHEY and SMNVEV (reference sequence). The chain's CDR3 is CASSLVSNWDTEAFF. In DNA, the CDR3 is TGTGCCAGCAGTTTAGTCAGCAACTGGGACACTGAAGCTTTCTTT.

This clonotype was picked up a small number of times. The V gene is TRBV7-7, the J gene TRBJ2-3, with 8 positions matching TRBD2. CDR3 size: 14 residues. V was clipped by 8 bases and J by 5 bases; unmatched bases: 9. The germline gives CDR1 SSHAT, CDR2 FNYEAQ (reference sequence). The CDR3, as DNA: TGTGCCAGCCGTTCGGGACTAGAGTTAGATACGCAGTATTTT. Translating it yields CASRSGLELDTQYF.

This clonotype was seen ten or more times. The chain combines TRBV12-3 or TRBV12-4 with TRBJ2-1; 10 bases agree with TRBD1. V was pared by 5 bases and J by 6 bases, with 4 bases of the junction left unmatched. This CDR3 comprises 14 residues. CDR3 protein: CASSDRGLGNEQFF. The CDR3 DNA is TGTGCCAGCAGTGACAGGGGGCTGGGCAATGAGCAGTTCTTC.

The chain has TRBV7-9 and TRBJ2-7, with D maybe TRBD1 (5 bases). Germline loops: CDR1 SEHNR, CDR2 FQNEAQ (reference sequence). The CDR3 covers 13 residues. V lost 3 bases and J 4 bases, leaving 10 bases between the germline ends. The CDR3 sequence is CASSFSGMYEQYV. The CDR3 coding sequence is TGTGCCAGCAGCTTCTCAGGGATGTACGAGCAGTACGTC.

This clonotype was recorded at least ten times. The chain employs TRBV6-1 and TRBJ1-2, with D possibly matching TRBD1 (6 bases). The CDR3 extends over 13 amino acids. Deletions cut 5 bases from V and 6 bases from J, with 13 bases between. Germline V gene sequence: CDR1 MNHNS, CDR2 SASEGT. The CDR3 nucleotides are TGTGCCAGCAGTATAGGGGGGACTCATGGCTACACCTTC. It is translated as CASSIGGTHGYTF.

This clonotype showed up many times. The chain carries TRBV28 and TRBJ1-3, with D possibly being TRBD1 (6 bases). The CDR3 contains 15 residues. V gave up 6 bases and J gave up 0 bases, with 12 bases separating them. Germline CDR1 reads MDHEN; CDR2 reads SYDVKM. CDR3 nucleotides: TGTGCCAGCAGCAGGACAGCTAGCTCTGGAAACACCATATATTTT. The encoded protein is CASSRTASSGNTIYF.

The table lists this clonotype with a few counts. The chain recombines TRBV6-5 with TRBJ2-2; possibly TRBD1 or TRBD2 for D (5 bases each). CDR1 MNHEY and CDR2 SVGAGI come from the germline V gene. The germline V and J ends were trimmed by 0 bases and 6 bases, with 14 bases remaining between them. The CDR3 has 16 amino acids. CDR3 loop: CASSYSIVRDAGELFF. The CDR3 DNA reads as TGTGCCAGCAGTTACTCGATTGTCAGGGACGCCGGGGAGCTGTTTTTT.

The chain couples TRBV10-3 to TRBJ2-3; 9 bases agree with TRBD2. Germline assignment: CDR1 ENHRY and CDR2 SYGVKD. This CDR3 contains 14 residues. Trimming cost V 6 bases and J 3 bases; bases outside gene matches: 4. The CDR3 loop is CAIRTSGFTDTQYF. In DNA form, the CDR3 reads TGTGCCATCAGGACTAGCGGATTTACAGATACGCAGTATTTT.

Many counts were recorded for this clonotype. This sequence joins TRBV5-1 and TRBJ1-1, with unresolved D. CDR3 length equals 16 residues. Germline V CDR1 and CDR2: SGHRS, YFSETQ. Trimming cost V 1 base and J 1 base, with 14 bases left between them. CDR3 sequence (DNA): TGCGCCAGCAGCTTGAGGTCTTTATGGGGGAACACTGAAGCTTTCTTT. It specifies CASSLRSLWGNTEAFF.

This clonotype showed up just a few times. This chain connects TRBV20-1 to TRBJ2-5; TRBD1 matches 7 bases. The germline CDR1 and CDR2 sequences are DFQATT and SNEGSKA (reference sequence). The CDR3 contains 14 residues. The ends lost 6 bases at V and 8 bases at J; junction bases unmatched: 15. The CDR3 DNA reads as TGCAGTGCATTGCGACCGGGGACAGAGATCACCCAGTACTTC. Its translation: CSALRPGTEITQYF.

The chain recombines TRBV20-1 with TRBJ1-1; D might be TRBD1 (5 bases). Between the trimmed V and J ends, which lost 6 bases and 10 bases, there was a span of 18 bases. From germline, CDR1 is DFQATT and CDR2 SNEGSKA (reference sequence). This CDR3 spans 12 amino acids. CDR3: CSAPVGARGAFF. The CDR3 nucleotides read TGCAGTGCCCCTGTTGGGGCCCGGGGAGCTTTCTTT.

The chain joins TRBV28 to TRBJ2-7; 11 bases line up with TRBD2. V gave up 5 bases and J gave up 1 base; unmatched junction bases: 4. Germline V gene data show CDR1 as MDHEN and CDR2 as SYDVKM. The CDR3 spans 15 residues. This chain's CDR3 is CASSVGTSGSYEQYF. The CDR3 bases are TGTGCCAGCAGTGTCGGGACTAGCGGTTCCTACGAGCAGTACTTC.